This T cell receptor (beta chain) was profiled in a study of shared clonotypes between healthy human individuals. Study as a whole: Donors consisted of two women and three men between 18 and 49. General study results and limits: The authors expected sequencing depth to affect clonotype sharing among donors.

Germline CDR1 reads SGHRS; CDR2 reads YFSETQ. The CDR3 length is 14 residues. V gave up 7 bases and J gave up 6 bases, with 16 bases separating them. The assay was immunoSEQ multiplex PCR, and TCRdb's table has in-frame clones only and misses some. The sample lists millions of clones, 93% occurring once. Note on this clone: Its antigen is not known.

Every donor was a Caucasian adult from Nashville, Tennessee. The specimen was naive CD4+ T cells from PBMCs. Specified subset: CD45RA+ positively selected. The rearrangement links TRBV5-1 to TRBJ2-2; D not certain. The receptor was isolated from a man aged 18 to 30 in good health. Some clones in this sample may be carry-over from other donors' samples. CDR3 region: CASSVGSLAGELFF. CDR3 nucleotide sequence: TGCGCCAGCTCGGTAGGGTCTCTCGCCGGGGAGCTGTTTTTT.